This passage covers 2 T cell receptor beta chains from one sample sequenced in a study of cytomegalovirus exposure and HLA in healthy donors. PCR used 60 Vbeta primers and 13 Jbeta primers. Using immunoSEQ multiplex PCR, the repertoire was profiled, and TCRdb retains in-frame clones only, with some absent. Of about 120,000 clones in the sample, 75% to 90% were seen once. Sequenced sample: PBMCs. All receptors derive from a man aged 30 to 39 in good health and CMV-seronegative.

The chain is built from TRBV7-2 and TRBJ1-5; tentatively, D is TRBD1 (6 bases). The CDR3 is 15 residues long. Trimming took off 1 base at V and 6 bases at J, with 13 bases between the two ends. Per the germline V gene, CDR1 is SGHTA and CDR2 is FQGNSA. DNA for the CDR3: TGTGCCAGCAGCTTAGATTCGGGGGGCAGTCAGCCCCAGCATTTT. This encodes CASSLDSGGSQPQHF. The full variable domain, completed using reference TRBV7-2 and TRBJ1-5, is GAGVSQSPSNKVTEKGKDVELRCDPISGHTALYWYRQSLGQGLEFLIYFQGNSAPDKSGLPSDRFSAERTGGSVSTLTIQRTQQEDSAVYLCASSLDSGGSQPQHFGDGTRLSIL.

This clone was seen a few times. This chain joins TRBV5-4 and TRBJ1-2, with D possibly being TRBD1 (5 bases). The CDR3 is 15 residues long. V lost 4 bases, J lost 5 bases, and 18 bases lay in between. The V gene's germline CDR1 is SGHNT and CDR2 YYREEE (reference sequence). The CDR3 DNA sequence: TGTGCCAGCAGCCAGGAGCCGACAGCCCCTTATGGCTACACCTTC. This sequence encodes CASSQEPTAPYGYTF.